Detailed here is one TCR beta chain. Its antigen is currently unknown. This entry belongs to a study of early T cells in non-severe SARS-CoV-2 infection. Study-level information: Sequencing used unsorted whole-blood bulk RNA, so chains lack pairing. General observations from the study: The VDJdb matching leaned toward anti-spike CD8 responses and overlooked private and CD4 specificities.

The junction had 1 base not matched to a gene; V was cut back by 0 bases and J by 5 bases. The V gene's germline CDR1 is SGHNT and CDR2 YYREEE (reference sequence). The CDR3 is 15 amino acids. Unique molecular identifiers were added to individual cDNA molecules. TCRdb analysed the 5' RACE reads with MiXCR anew, one entry per CDR3 protein. The table shows about 83,000 distinct CDR3 sequences, with approximately 13% occurring only once. The receptor was isolated from an adult who was a healthcare worker with PCR-confirmed SARS-CoV-2 infection or an uninfected control (not recorded which). The sample consisted of whole blood. The chain uses TRBV5-4 and TRBJ2-1; 11 nucleotides match TRBD2. This chain's CDR3 is CASSLELAGDNEQFF. In DNA, the CDR3 is TGTGCCAGCAGCTTGGAACTAGCGGGAGACAATGAGCAGTTCTTC. Drawing the rest from reference TRBV5-4 and TRBJ2-1, the complete variable domain is ETGVTQSPTHLIKTRGQQVTLRCSSQSGHNTVSWYQQALGQGPQFIFQYYREEENGRGNFPPRFSGLQFPNYSSELNVNALELDDSALYLCASSLELAGDNEQFFGPGTRLTVL.